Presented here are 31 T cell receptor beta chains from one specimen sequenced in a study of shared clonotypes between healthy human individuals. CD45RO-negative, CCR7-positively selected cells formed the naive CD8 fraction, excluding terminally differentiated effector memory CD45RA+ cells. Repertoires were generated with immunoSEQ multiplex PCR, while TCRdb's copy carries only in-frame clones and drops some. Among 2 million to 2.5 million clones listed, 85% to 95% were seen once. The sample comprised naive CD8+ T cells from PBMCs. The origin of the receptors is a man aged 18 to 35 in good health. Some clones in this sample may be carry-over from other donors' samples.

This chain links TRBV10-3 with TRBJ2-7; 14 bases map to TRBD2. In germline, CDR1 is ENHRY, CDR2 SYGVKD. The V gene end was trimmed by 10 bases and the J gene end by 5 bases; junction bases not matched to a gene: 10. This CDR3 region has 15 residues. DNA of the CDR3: TGTGCCACTAGATTGGGACTAGCGGGAGAAAACGAGCAGTACTTC. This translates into CATRLGLAGENEQYF.

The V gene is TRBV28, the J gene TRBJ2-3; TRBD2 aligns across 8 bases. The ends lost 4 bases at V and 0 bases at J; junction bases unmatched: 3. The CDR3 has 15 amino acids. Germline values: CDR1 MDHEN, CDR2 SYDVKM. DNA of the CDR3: TGTGCCAGCAGTTCCCAGCGGGGGAGCACAGATACGCAGTATTTT. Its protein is CASSSQRGSTDTQYF.

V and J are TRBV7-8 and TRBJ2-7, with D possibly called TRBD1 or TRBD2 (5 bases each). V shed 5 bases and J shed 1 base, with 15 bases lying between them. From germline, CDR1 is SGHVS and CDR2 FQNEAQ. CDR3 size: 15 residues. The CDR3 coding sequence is TGTGCCAGCAGCGATCCCCGGGACGATTCCTACGAGCAGTACTTC. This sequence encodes CASSDPRDDSYEQYF.

The CDR3, as DNA: TGTGCCAGCAGTTTAGGTCCCGGGACAGGGAAGAGGACTGAAGCTTTCTTT. Amino acids: CASSLGPGTGKRTEAFF. This rearrangement joins TRBV27 to TRBJ1-1; 9 nucleotides agree with TRBD1. Germline CDR1 is MNHEY and CDR2 is SMNVEV (reference sequence). This CDR3 contains 17 residues. V lost 2 bases and J lost 5; bases outside the gene matches: 12.

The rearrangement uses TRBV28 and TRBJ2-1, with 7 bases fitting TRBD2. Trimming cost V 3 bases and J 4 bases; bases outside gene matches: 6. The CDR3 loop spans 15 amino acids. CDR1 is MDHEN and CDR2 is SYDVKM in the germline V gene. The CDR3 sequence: CASSFAGEGYNEQFF. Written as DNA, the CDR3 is TGTGCCAGCAGTTTTGCGGGAGAAGGGTACAATGAGCAGTTCTTC.

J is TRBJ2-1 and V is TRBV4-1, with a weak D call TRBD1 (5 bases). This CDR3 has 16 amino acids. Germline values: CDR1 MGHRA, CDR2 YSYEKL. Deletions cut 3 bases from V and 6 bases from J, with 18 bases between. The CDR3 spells CASSHPQGDWGNEQFF. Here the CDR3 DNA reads TGCGCCAGCAGCCATCCCCAGGGCGATTGGGGCAATGAGCAGTTCTTC.

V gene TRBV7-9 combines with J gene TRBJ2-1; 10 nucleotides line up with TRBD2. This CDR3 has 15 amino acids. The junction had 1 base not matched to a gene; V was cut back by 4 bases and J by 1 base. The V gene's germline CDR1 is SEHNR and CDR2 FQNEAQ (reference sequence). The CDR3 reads CASSSAGGSYNEQFF. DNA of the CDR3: TGTGCCAGCAGCTCAGCGGGAGGGTCCTACAATGAGCAGTTCTTC.

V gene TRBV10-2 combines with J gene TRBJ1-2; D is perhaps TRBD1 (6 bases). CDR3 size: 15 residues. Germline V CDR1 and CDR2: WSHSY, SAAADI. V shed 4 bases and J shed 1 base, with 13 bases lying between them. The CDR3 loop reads CASSAGKGDNYGYTF. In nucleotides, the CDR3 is TGCGCCAGCAGTGCCGGGAAGGGGGATAACTATGGCTACACCTTC.

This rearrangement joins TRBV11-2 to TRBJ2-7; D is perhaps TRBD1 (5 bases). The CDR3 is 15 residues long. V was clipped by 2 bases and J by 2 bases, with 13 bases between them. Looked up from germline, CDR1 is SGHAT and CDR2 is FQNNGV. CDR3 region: CASSLTPQGAYEQYF. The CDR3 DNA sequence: TGTGCCAGCAGCTTAACCCCCCAGGGCGCCTACGAGCAGTACTTC. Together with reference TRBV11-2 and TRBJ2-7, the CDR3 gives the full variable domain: EAGVAQSPRYKIIEKRQSVAFWCNPISGHATLYWYQQILGQGPKLLIQFQNNGVVDDSQLPKDRFSAERLKGVDSTLKIQPAKLEDSAVYLCASSLTPQGAYEQYFGPGTRLTVT.

CDR3: CASSPGQVVNEQFF. The CDR3 DNA sequence: TGTGCCAGCAGTCCTGGACAGGTCGTGAATGAGCAGTTCTTC. The chain carries TRBV27 and TRBJ2-1; 7 positions agree with TRBD1. From germline, CDR1 is MNHEY and CDR2 SMNVEV (reference sequence). The junction had 8 bases not matched to a gene; V was cut back by 5 bases and J by 7 bases. CDR3 length: 14 amino acids.

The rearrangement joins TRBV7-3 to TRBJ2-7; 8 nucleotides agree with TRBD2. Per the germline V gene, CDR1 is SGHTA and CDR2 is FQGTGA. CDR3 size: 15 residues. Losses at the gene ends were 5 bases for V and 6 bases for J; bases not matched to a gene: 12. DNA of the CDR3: TGTGCCAGCAGCCCCACGGGGGGGGCCATCCTCGAGCAGTACTTC. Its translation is CASSPTGGAILEQYF.

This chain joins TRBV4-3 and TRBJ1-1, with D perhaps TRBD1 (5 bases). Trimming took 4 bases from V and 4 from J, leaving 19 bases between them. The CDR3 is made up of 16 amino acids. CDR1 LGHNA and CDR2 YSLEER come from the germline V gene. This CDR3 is CASSPLIDSASTEAFF. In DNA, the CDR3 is TGCGCCAGCAGCCCCTTAATAGACAGTGCGAGCACTGAAGCTTTCTTT.

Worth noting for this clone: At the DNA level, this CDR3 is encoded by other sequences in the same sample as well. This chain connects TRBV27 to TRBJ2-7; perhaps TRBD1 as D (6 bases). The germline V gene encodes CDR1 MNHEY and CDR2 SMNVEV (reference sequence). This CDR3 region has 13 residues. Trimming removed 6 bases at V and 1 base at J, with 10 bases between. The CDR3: CASSLDSSYEQYF. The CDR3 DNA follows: TGTGCCAGCAGCTTGGACAGTTCCTACGAGCAGTACTTC.

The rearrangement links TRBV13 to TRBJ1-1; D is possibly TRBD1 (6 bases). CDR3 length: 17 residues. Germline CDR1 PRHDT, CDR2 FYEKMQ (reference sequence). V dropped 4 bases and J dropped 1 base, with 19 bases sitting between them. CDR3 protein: CASSSGGHWGENTEAFF. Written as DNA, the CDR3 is TGTGCCAGCAGCTCCGGGGGACATTGGGGGGAGAACACTGAAGCTTTCTTT.

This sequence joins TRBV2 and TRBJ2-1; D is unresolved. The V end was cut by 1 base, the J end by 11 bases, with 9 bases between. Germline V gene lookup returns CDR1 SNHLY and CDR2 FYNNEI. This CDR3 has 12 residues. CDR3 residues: CASSEVTGQQFF. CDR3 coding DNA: TGTGCCAGCAGTGAAGTGACCGGGCAGCAGTTCTTC.

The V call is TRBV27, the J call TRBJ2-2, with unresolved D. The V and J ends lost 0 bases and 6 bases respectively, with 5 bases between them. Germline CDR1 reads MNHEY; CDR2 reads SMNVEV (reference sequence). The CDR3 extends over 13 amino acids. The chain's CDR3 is CASSLSASGELFF. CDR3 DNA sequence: TGTGCCAGCAGTTTATCTGCATCCGGGGAGCTGTTTTTT.

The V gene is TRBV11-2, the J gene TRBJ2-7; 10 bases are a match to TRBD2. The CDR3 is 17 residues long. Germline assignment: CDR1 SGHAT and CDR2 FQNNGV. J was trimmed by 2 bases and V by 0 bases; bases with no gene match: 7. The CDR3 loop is CASSLETGLALTYEQYF. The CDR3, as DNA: TGTGCCAGCAGCTTAGAGACGGGACTAGCGCTAACCTACGAGCAGTACTTC.

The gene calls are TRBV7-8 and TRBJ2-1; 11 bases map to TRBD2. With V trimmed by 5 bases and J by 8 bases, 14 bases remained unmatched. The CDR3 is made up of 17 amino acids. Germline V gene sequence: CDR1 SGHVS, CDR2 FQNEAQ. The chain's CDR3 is CASSLPGLAEVEDEQFF. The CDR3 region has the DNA TGTGCCAGCAGCCTCCCGGGACTAGCGGAGGTGGAGGATGAGCAGTTCTTC.

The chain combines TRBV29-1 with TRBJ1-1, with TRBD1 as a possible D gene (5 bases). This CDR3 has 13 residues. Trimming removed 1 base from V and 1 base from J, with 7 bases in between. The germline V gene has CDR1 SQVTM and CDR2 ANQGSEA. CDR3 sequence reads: CSVEGQTNTEAFF. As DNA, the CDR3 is TGCAGCGTTGAAGGACAGACGAACACTGAAGCTTTCTTT.

Here the CDR3 reads CSGKTSSGNTIYF. CDR3 in DNA: TGCAGCGGTAAAACAAGCTCTGGAAACACCATATATTTT. The rearrangement links TRBV29-1 to TRBJ1-3; D gene ambiguous. Trimming took off 7 bases at V and 0 bases at J, with 10 bases between the two ends. CDR1 SQVTM and CDR2 ANQGSEA come from the germline V gene. This CDR3 has 13 residues.

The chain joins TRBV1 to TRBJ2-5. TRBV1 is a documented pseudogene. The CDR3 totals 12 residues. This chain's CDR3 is CTSSQGTETQYF. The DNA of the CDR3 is TGCACCAGCAGCCAAGGAACGGAGACCCAGTACTTC.

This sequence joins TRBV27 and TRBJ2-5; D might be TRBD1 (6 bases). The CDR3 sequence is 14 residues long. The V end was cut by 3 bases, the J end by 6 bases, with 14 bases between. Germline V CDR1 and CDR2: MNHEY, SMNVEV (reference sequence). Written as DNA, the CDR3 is TGTGCCAGCAGTTTCGGGCAGGGGACGCAGACCCAGTACTTC. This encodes CASSFGQGTQTQYF.

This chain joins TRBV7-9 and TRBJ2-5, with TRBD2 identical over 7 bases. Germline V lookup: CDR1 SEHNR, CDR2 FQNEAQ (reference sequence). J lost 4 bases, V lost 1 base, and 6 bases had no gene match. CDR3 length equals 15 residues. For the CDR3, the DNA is TGTGCCAGCAGCTTAGAGGAGACTAGCTCAGAGACCCAGTACTTC. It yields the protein CASSLEETSSETQYF.

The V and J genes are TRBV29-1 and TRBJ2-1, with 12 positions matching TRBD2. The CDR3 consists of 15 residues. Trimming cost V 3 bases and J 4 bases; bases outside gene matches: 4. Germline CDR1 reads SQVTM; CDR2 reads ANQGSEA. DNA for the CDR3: TGCAGCGTTGAGACTAGCGGGAGTGGGTACAATGAGCAGTTCTTC. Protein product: CSVETSGSGYNEQFF.

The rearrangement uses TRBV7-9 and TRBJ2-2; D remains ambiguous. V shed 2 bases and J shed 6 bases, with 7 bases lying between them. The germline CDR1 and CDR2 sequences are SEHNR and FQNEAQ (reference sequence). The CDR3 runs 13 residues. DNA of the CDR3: TGTGCCAGCAGCTTACCCTTCGCCGGGGAGCTGTTTTTT. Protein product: CASSLPFAGELFF.

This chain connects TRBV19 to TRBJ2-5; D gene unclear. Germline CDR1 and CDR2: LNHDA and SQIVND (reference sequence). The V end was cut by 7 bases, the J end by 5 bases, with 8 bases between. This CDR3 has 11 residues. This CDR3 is CASMVGETQYF. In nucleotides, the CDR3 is TGTGCCAGTATGGTTGGGGAGACCCAGTACTTC. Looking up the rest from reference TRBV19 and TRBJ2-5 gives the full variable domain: DGGITQSPKYLFRKEGQNVTLSCEQNLNHDAMYWYRQDPGQGLRLIYYSQIVNDFQKGDIAEGYSVSREKKESFPLTVTSAQKNPTAFYLCASMVGETQYFGPGTRLLVL.

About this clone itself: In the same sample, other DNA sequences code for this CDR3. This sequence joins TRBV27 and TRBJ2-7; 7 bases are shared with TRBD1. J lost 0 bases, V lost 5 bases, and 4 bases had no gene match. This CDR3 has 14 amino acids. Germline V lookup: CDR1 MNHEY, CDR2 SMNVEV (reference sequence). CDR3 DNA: TGTGCCAGCAGTCCTCGACAGGGCTCCTACGAGCAGTACTTC. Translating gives CASSPRQGSYEQYF.

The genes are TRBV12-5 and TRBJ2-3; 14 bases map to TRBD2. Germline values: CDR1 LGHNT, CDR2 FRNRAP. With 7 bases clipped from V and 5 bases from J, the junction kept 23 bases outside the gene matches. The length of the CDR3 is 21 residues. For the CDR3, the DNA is TGTGCTAGTGCCGGAAGATACCTCGGGACTAGCGGGAGAGGCTCTGAAGATACGCAGTATTTT. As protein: CASAGRYLGTSGRGSEDTQYF. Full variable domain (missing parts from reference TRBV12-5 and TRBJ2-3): DARVTQTPRHKVTEMGQEVTMRCQPILGHNTVFWYRQTMMQGLELLAYFRNRAPLDDSGMPKDRFSAEMPDATLATLKIQPSEPRDSAVYFCASAGRYLGTSGRGSEDTQYFGPGTRLTVL.

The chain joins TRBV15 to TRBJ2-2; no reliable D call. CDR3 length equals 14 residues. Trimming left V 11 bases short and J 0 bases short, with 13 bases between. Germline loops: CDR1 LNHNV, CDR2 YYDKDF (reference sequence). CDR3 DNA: TGTGCCTCGGGCCGGGCCTCGAACACCGGGGAGCTGTTTTTT. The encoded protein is CASGRASNTGELFF.

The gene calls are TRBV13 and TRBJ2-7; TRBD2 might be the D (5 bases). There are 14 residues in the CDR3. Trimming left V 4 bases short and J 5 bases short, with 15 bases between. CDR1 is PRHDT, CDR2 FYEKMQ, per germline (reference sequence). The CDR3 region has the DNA TGTGCCAGCAGCTCCAGCACTAGTCGCGACGAGCAGTACTTC. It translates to CASSSSTSRDEQYF.

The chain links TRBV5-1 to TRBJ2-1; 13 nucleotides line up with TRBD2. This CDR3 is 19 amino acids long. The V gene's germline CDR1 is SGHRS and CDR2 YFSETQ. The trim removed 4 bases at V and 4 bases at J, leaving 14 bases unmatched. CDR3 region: CASSHPGLAGNPGYNEQFF. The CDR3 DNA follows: TGCGCCAGCAGCCACCCGGGACTAGCGGGAAACCCCGGTTACAATGAGCAGTTCTTC. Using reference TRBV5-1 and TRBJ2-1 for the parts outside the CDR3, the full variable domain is KAGVTQTPRYLIKTRGQQVTLSCSPISGHRSVSWYQQTPGQGLQFLFEYFSETQRNKGNFPGRFSGRQFSNSRSEMNVSTLELGDSALYLCASSHPGLAGNPGYNEQFFGPGTRLTVL.